These T cell receptor beta chains were read from a single sample in a study of CD8 T cells in ankylosing spondylitis. TCRdb recomputed calls from the 5' RACE reads with MiXCR, one row per CDR3 protein. Of about 240,000 distinct CDR3 sequences detected, roughly 10% appear once; the ten largest clones hold 2.6%. Sequencing used blood, either unsorted or a sorted T cell fraction (not recorded which). The receptors come from a male donor with ankylosing spondylitis or in good health (not recorded which). Both conserved end residues are part of each CDR3. The D gene is left open where the match is weak. Only some rows state a clone size, as once, few, many or a class for expanded clones.

>TRBD2|TRBV20-1|15|TRBJ2-1|many
TGCAGTGCTACGCCCGGGACTAGCGGATACAATGAGCAGTTCTTC
CSATPGTSGYNEQFF
>-|TRBV30|13|TRBJ2-5|-
TGTGCCTGGATAGGGAAAGTAATAGAGACCCAGTACTTC
CAWIGKVIETQYF
>TRBD2|TRBV4-1|17|TRBJ2-1|many
TGCGCCAGCAGCACCTTGGCGGGGGGCTCCTCCTACAATGAGCAGTTCTTC
CASSTLAGGSSYNEQFF
>-|TRBV4-1|16|TRBJ2-7|many
TGCGCCAGCAGCCAAGATCCCCCCCGGGGCTCCTACGAGCAGTACTTC
CASSQDPPRGSYEQYF
>-|TRBV20-1|16|TRBJ1-1|-
TGCAGTGCTAGAGATAGTGCAAGCGCCCTCTCCACTGAAGCTTTCTTT
CSARDSASALSTEAFF
>-|TRBV5-1|15|TRBJ2-2|many
TGCGCCAGCAGCCTCGGGCCGGCGACGGGCGGGGAGCTGTTTTTT
CASSLGPATGGELFF
>-|TRBV20-1|13|TRBJ1-2|many
TGCAGTGCTCCGGACAGAACCAACTATGGCTACACCTTC
CSAPDRTNYGYTF
>TRBD1|TRBV12-3/TRBV12-4|14|TRBJ1-2|many
TGTGCCAGCAGTTTAGTGAAGGGGGCTGGGGGCTACACCTTC
CASSLVKGAGGYTF
>-|TRBV29-1|15|TRBJ2-2|many
TGCAGCGTTGAAGATCGGTCCCTATCCACCGGGGAGCTGTTTTTT
CSVEDRSLSTGELFF
>TRBD2|TRBV9|15|TRBJ2-1|many
TGTGCCAGCAGGAGCGGGCTAGCGGGAGACAATGAGCAGTTCTTC
CASRSGLAGDNEQFF
>-|TRBV10-3|14|TRBJ1-5|many
TGTGCCATCAGTGAGTGGCAGGACGGCCAGCCCCAGCATTTT
CAISEWQDGQPQHF
>-|TRBV7-2|11|TRBJ2-7|many
TGTGCCAGCAGCTTTAGCCGCGAGCAGTACTTC
CASSFSREQYF
>-|TRBV5-1|18|TRBJ1-1|many
TGCGCCAGCAGCTTGATAGGCGGCGGAGGGGGTCTGGGGACTGAAGCTTTCTTT
CASSLIGGGGGLGTEAFF
>-|TRBV5-5|15|TRBJ1-1|many
TGTGCCAGCAGCTCGAGACTTACAGGAAACACTGAAGCTTTCTTT
CASSSRLTGNTEAFF
>TRBD2|TRBV2|16|TRBJ2-1|many
TGTGCCAGCAGTGACGCCAGCGGGAAAACCTACAATGAGCAGTTCTTC
CASSDASGKTYNEQFF
>TRBD1|TRBV30|14|TRBJ2-7|many
TGTGCCTGGAGTGCCGGGACAGGATCCTACGAGCAGTACTTC
CAWSAGTGSYEQYF
>-|TRBV5-1|18|TRBJ1-1|many
TGCGCCAGCAGCTACCAACCCCCGGCGGCGGGGGGGGTCACTGAAGCTTTCTTT
CASSYQPPAAGGVTEAFF
>-|TRBV12-3/TRBV12-4|13|TRBJ2-2|many
TGTGCCAGCACTGACGCGAACACCGGGGAGCTGTTTTTT
CASTDANTGELFF
>-|TRBV28|17|TRBJ2-5|many
TGTGCCAGCAGTTTCCGACGTGGCGCCTTGCATCAAGAGACCCAGTACTTC
CASSFRRGALHQETQYF
>TRBD2|TRBV20-1|14|TRBJ2-5|many
TGCAGTGCGGCCGGGACTATATCACCGGAGACCCAGTACTTC
CSAAGTISPETQYF
>-|TRBV11-2|15|TRBJ1-2|-
TGTGCCAGCAGCTCCCTAAACGGACTGGTCTATGGCTACACCTTC
CASSSLNGLVYGYTF
>-|TRBV7-6|13|TRBJ1-2|few
TGTGCCAGCAGCTTAAGCCGGGTCCATGGCTACACCTTC
CASSLSRVHGYTF